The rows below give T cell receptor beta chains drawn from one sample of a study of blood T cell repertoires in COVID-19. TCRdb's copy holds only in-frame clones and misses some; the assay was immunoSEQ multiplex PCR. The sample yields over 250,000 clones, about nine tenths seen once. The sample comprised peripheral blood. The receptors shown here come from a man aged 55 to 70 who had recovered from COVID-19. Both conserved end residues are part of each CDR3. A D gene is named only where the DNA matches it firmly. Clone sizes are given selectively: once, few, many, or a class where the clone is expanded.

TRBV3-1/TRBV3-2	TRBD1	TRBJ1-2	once	CASSQGAGGLSGGYTF	TGTGCCAGCAGCCAAGGGGCAGGGGGCTTGTCTGGGGGCTACACCTTC
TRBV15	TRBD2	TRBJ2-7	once	CATSRDESAGGGRLGEQYF	TGTGCCACCAGCAGAGATGAGAGTGCGGGAGGGGGGCGGTTAGGCGAGCAGTACTTC
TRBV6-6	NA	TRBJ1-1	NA	CASSYQNTEAFF	TGTGCCAGCAGTTACCAGAATACCGAAGCTTTCTTT
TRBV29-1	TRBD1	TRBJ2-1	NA	CSVPRDRGRLTSGWSFNEQFF	TGCAGCGTTCCCCGGGACAGGGGGCGATTAACTAGCGGTTGGTCTTTCAATGAGCAGTTCTTC
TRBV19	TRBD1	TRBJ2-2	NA	CASSTRTGGNTGELFF	TGTGCCAGTAGTACCCGGACAGGGGGCAACACCGGGGAGCTGTTTTTT
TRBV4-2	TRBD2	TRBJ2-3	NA	CASSQVSGGNTDTQYF	TGTGCCAGCAGCCAGGTTAGCGGGGGGAACACAGATACGCAGTATTTT
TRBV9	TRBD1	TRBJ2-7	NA	CASSARPGQGVDEQYF	TGTGCCAGCAGCGCCAGACCGGGACAGGGTGTCGACGAGCAGTACTTC
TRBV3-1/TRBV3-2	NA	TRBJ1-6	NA	CASSQEYEGIASPLHF	TGTGCCAGCAGCCAAGAGTACGAGGGAATCGCTTCACCCCTCCACTTT
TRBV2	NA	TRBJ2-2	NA	CASSADGSTGELFF	TGTGCCAGCAGTGCGGACGGGAGCACCGGGGAGCTGTTTTTT
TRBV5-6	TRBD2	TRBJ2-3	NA	CASSLIAGGTDTQYF	TGTGCCAGCAGCTTGATAGCGGGGGGAACAGATACGCAGTATTTT
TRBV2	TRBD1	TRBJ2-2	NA	CARDRGPPNTGELFF	TGTGCCAGAGACAGGGGCCCCCCGAACACCGGGGAGCTGTTTTTT
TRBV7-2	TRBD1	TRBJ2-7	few	CASSRTGAYEQYF	TGTGCCAGCAGCCGGACAGGGGCCTACGAGCAGTACTTC
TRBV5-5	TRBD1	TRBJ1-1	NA	CASRFATGTGNTEAFF	TGTGCCAGCAGATTCGCAACCGGGACAGGGAACACTGAAGCTTTCTTT
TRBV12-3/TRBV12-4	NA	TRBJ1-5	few	CASRAGGEQPQHF	TGTGCCAGCAGGGCTGGAGGGGAACAGCCCCAGCATTTT
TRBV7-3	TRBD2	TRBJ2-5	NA	CASSLNSGQETQYF	TGTGCCAGCAGCTTAAATAGCGGGCAAGAGACCCAGTACTTC
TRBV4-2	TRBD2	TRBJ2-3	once	CASSPGGGTRGSDTQYF	TGTGCCAGCAGCCCGGGGGGCGGGACTAGGGGGTCAGATACGCAGTATTTT
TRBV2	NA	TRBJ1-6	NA	CASYRSSYNSPLHF	TGTGCCAGCTACAGGAGCTCCTATAATTCACCCCTCCACTTT
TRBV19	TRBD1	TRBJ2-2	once	CASVRQGADVTGELFF	TGTGCCAGTGTACGACAGGGGGCGGATGTCACCGGGGAGCTGTTTTTT
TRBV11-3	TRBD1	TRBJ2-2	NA	CASRIGDRGKDTGELFF	TGTGCCAGCAGAATCGGAGACAGGGGGAAGGACACCGGGGAGCTGTTTTTT